Presented here are 21 T cell receptor beta chains from one specimen sequenced in a study of blood T cell repertoires in COVID-19. Clones were read by immunoSEQ multiplex PCR, and TCRdb kept only the in-frame ones, dropping some. The table has about 230,000 clones, roughly 83% seen once. Sample: peripheral blood. The source is a man between 35 and 55 years old with acute or convalescent COVID-19.

V and J are TRBV4-1 and TRBJ1-2; possibly TRBD1 for D (6 bases). Germline V lookup: CDR1 MGHRA, CDR2 YSYEKL. Trimming removed 2 bases at V and 5 bases at J, with 15 bases between. This CDR3 has 15 amino acids. CDR3 sequence: CASSQIGRGGYGYTF. The DNA for the CDR3 is TGCGCCAGCAGCCAAATAGGGAGGGGGGGATATGGCTACACCTTC.

This rearrangement joins TRBV5-6 to TRBJ1-5, with 8 positions matching TRBD1. This CDR3 is 17 amino acids long. V shed 5 bases, J shed 0 bases, and the junction held 10 bases outside the gene matches. Germline V gene data show CDR1 as SGHDT and CDR2 as YYEEEE. The CDR3 protein is CASSFGTGEISNQPQHF. CDR3 coding DNA: TGTGCCAGCAGTTTTGGGACAGGAGAAATTAGCAATCAGCCCCAGCATTTT.

This chain uses TRBV10-3 with TRBJ2-2; 9 bases line up with TRBD2. This CDR3 spans 16 amino acids. From germline, CDR1 is ENHRY and CDR2 SYGVKD. V lost 6 bases and J lost 3; bases outside the gene matches: 8. The CDR3 DNA sequence: TGTGCCATCAGCGGAGCGGGAGGCACGGACACCGGGGAGCTGTTTTTT. This encodes CAISGAGGTDTGELFF.

This clone was seen once. Other nucleotide sequences in the sample specify the same CDR3. The J gene is TRBJ1-1, the V gene TRBV18; a weak D match, TRBD1 (6 bases). The V end was cut by 0 bases, the J end by 0 bases, with 8 bases between. The CDR3 is made up of 15 amino acids. Germline V gives CDR1 KGHSH, CDR2 LQKENI. The DNA of the CDR3 is TGTGCCAGCTCACCACCAACAGGGTTGAACACTGAAGCTTTCTTT. It translates to CASSPPTGLNTEAFF. The full variable domain, its missing parts supplied by reference TRBV18 and TRBJ1-1, is NAGVMQNPRHLVRRRGQEARLRCSPMKGHSHVYWYRQLPEEGLKFMVYLQKENIIDESGMPKERFSAEFPKEGPSILRIQQVVRGDSAAYFCASSPPTGLNTEAFFGQGTRLTVV.

This clone was detected only once. V gene TRBV6-1 combines with J gene TRBJ1-1; D ambiguous. The CDR3 runs 14 residues. Germline V gene sequence: CDR1 MNHNS, CDR2 SASEGT. The V and J ends lost 2 bases and 1 base respectively, with 8 bases between them. CDR3: CASSEFPRNTEAFF. CDR3 nucleotide sequence: TGTGCCAGCAGTGAATTCCCTCGGAACACTGAAGCTTTCTTT.

The chain uses TRBV11-3 and TRBJ2-5, with 10 bases matching TRBD2. The germline gives CDR1 SGHNT, CDR2 YENEEA. The CDR3 has 16 amino acids. The J segment lost 2 bases and the V segment lost 5 bases, leaving 8 bases of the junction unmatched. The CDR3 nucleotides read TGTGCCAGCAGCACCCGGACTAGCGGAACTCAAGAGACCCAGTACTTC. Amino acid sequence: CASSTRTSGTQETQYF. The complete variable domain, with remaining parts taken from reference TRBV11-3 and TRBJ2-5, reads EAGVVQSPRYKIIEKKQPVAFWCNPISGHNTLYWYLQNLGQGPELLIRYENEEAVDDSQLPKDRFSAERLKGVDSTLKIQPAELGDSAVYLCASSTRTSGTQETQYFGPGTRLLVL.

The chain couples TRBV5-1 to TRBJ2-1; 10 positions match TRBD2. CDR3 size: 20 residues. The trim removed 1 base at V and 1 base at J, leaving 14 bases unmatched. Germline V CDR1 and CDR2: SGHRS, YFSETQ. This chain's CDR3 is CASSLPIPSGRIRSYNEQFF. The CDR3 DNA is TGCGCCAGCAGCTTGCCCATCCCTAGCGGGAGAATTCGATCCTACAATGAGCAGTTCTTC.

The chain is built from TRBV5-4 and TRBJ2-1, with D possibly being TRBD2 (6 bases). The CDR3 loop spans 11 amino acids. The V gene lost 2 bases and the J gene lost 12 bases, with 9 bases spanning the gap. From germline, CDR1 is SGHNT and CDR2 YYREEE (reference sequence). The CDR3, as DNA: TGTGCCAGCAGCTTCGGGGACTCGCAGTTCTTC. Translated, it gives CASSFGDSQFF.

The gene calls are TRBV5-1 and TRBJ1-1; 8 positions match TRBD1. CDR3 length: 14 residues. Germline V gives CDR1 SGHRS, CDR2 YFSETQ. J gave up 3 bases and V 3 bases, and 4 bases lay outside the gene matches. The DNA of the CDR3 is TGCGCCAGCAGCTGGACAGGGTTGGACACTGAAGCTTTCTTT. Its protein product is CASSWTGLDTEAFF.

CDR3 sequence (DNA): TGTGCCAGCAGCTTGGCGGGGGGTAGTGGGAACTATGGCTACACCTTC. It yields the protein CASSLAGGSGNYGYTF. The chain links TRBV5-4 to TRBJ1-2; TRBD1 might be the D (5 bases). V shed 0 bases and J shed 2 bases, with 14 bases lying between them. Germline assignment: CDR1 SGHNT and CDR2 YYREEE (reference sequence). CDR3 size: 16 residues.

The rearrangement uses TRBV6-5 and TRBJ2-2; TRBD1 agrees at 7 bases. The germline CDR1 and CDR2 sequences are MNHEY and SVGAGI. CDR3 length: 15 amino acids. The V gene end was trimmed by 6 bases and the J gene end by 3 bases; junction bases not matched to a gene: 7. Written as DNA, the CDR3 is TGTGCCAGCAGGCAGACAGGGCAAGACACCGGGGAGCTGTTTTTT. Translated, it gives CASRQTGQDTGELFF.

This chain uses TRBV19 with TRBJ1-3; no clear D. The germline V gene has CDR1 LNHDA and CDR2 SQIVND (reference sequence). The V and J ends lost 3 bases and 5 bases respectively, with 11 bases between them. CDR3 length: 14 residues. The CDR3 protein is CASSMEVQRNTIYF. In nucleotides, the CDR3 is TGTGCCAGTAGTATGGAGGTCCAGAGAAACACCATATATTTT.

This clone was seen a few times. The rearrangement links TRBV27 to TRBJ2-3, with TRBD2 matching over 8 bases. Germline V gene sequence: CDR1 MNHEY, CDR2 SMNVEV (reference sequence). The CDR3 is 14 amino acids. Trimming took 6 bases from V and 6 from J; bases not matched to a gene: 8. CDR3 in amino acids: CASRGLGVLDTQYF. The CDR3 region has the DNA TGTGCCAGCAGGGGACTAGGGGTACTGGATACGCAGTATTTT.

The CDR3 region has the DNA TGTGCCAGTAGTATTTGGGGGACTGCTAATCAGCCCCAGCATTTT. Its protein is CASSIWGTANQPQHF. The chain links TRBV19 to TRBJ1-5; TRBD1 might be the D (5 bases). The CDR3 loop spans 15 amino acids. CDR1 and CDR2 from the germline V gene are LNHDA and SQIVND (reference sequence). Between the trimmed V and J ends, which lost 3 bases and 4 bases, there was a span of 13 bases.

The rearrangement links TRBV2 to TRBJ1-4, with a possible D match to TRBD1 (6 bases). Germline CDR1 is SNHLY and CDR2 is FYNNEI. The CDR3 consists of 14 residues. V shed 5 bases and J shed 1 base, with 8 bases lying between them. Here the CDR3 reads CASSLQGTNEKLFF. The CDR3 DNA reads TGTGCCAGCAGTCTACAGGGAACTAATGAAAAACTGTTTTTT.

J is TRBJ1-2 and V is TRBV5-1; TRBD1 might be the D (5 bases). This CDR3 is built from 17 residues. CDR1 and CDR2 from the germline V gene are SGHRS and YFSETQ. The ends were cut back, 1 base at V and 4 bases at J, with 20 bases in the middle. Here the CDR3 DNA reads TGCGCCAGCAGCTTGAGTTTTTTGCGGCAGGGTGTCTATGGCTACACCTTC. Amino acids: CASSLSFLRQGVYGYTF.

The chain uses TRBV4-3 and TRBJ2-1; 11 bases line up with TRBD2. Germline trimming cut 0 bases from V and 7 bases from J; bases unmatched to any gene: 5. The germline gives CDR1 LGHNA, CDR2 YSLEER. The CDR3 consists of 16 residues. CDR3 sequence reads: CASSQDGLAGGNEQFF. The CDR3, as DNA: TGCGCCAGCAGCCAAGATGGGCTAGCGGGAGGAAATGAGCAGTTCTTC.

The chain has TRBV7-2 and TRBJ2-7, with TRBD1 as a possible D gene (6 bases). Germline V gives CDR1 SGHTA, CDR2 FQGNSA. Trimming took off 3 bases at V and 1 base at J, with 13 bases between the two ends. The CDR3 has 15 residues. CDR3 in DNA: TGTGCCAGCAGCTTCCAGGCACAGGGTTCCTACGAGCAGTACTTC. Amino acids: CASSFQAQGSYEQYF.

The table lists this clone with a count of one. The chain couples TRBV2 to TRBJ2-1, with 8 positions matching TRBD2. CDR1 SNHLY and CDR2 FYNNEI come from the germline V gene. J lost 6 bases, V lost 5 bases, and 6 bases had no gene match. The CDR3 has 14 amino acids. CDR3 in DNA: TGTGCCAGCAGTCGAGGACTAGCAAGCAATGAGCAGTTCTTC. Protein product: CASSRGLASNEQFF.

The chain employs TRBV6-6 and TRBJ1-2; 7 nucleotides agree with TRBD1. Germline CDR1 MNHNY, CDR2 SVGAGI (reference sequence). The CDR3 loop spans 14 amino acids. J was trimmed by 2 bases and V by 6 bases; bases with no gene match: 6. CDR3 nucleotide sequence: TGTGCCAGCAGCTCACCAGGGGGGAACTATGGCTACACCTTC. Translated: CASSSPGGNYGYTF.

The chain joins TRBV29-1 to TRBJ2-7; unclear D gene. The V gene's germline CDR1 is SQVTM and CDR2 ANQGSEA. The CDR3 covers 12 residues. Trimming stripped 6 bases from V and 0 bases from J, with 9 bases between. CDR3 loop: CSVMTSSYEQYF. The CDR3 region has the DNA TGCAGCGTGATGACAAGCTCCTACGAGCAGTACTTC.